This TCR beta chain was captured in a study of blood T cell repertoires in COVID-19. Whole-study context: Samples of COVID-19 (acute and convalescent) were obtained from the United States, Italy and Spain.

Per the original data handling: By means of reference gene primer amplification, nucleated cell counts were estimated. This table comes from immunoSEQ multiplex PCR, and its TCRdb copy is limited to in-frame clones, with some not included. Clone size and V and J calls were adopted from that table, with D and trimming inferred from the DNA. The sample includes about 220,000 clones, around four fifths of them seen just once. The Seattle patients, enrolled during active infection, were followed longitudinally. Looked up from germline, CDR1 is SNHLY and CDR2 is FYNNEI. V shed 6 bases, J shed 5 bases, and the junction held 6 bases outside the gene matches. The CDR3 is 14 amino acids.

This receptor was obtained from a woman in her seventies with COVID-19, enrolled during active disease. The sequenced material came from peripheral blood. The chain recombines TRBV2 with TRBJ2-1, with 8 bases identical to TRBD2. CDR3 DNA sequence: TGTGCCAGCAGACTAGCGGATATCAACAATGAGCAGTTCTTC. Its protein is CASRLADINNEQFF. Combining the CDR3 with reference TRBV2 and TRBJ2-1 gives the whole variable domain EPEVTQTPSHQVTQMGQEVILRCVPISNHLYFYWYRQILGQKVEFLVSFYNNEISEKSEIFDDQFSVERPDGSNFTLKIRSTKLEDSAMYFCASRLADINNEQFFGPGTRLTVL.